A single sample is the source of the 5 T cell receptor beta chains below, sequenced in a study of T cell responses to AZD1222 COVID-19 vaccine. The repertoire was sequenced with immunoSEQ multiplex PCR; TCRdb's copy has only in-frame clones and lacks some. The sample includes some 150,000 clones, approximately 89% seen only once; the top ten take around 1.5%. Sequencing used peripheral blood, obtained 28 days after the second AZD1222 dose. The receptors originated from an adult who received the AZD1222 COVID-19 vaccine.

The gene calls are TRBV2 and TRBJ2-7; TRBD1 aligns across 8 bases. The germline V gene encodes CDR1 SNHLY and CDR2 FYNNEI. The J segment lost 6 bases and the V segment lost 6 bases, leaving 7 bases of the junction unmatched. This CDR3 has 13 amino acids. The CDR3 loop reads CASRETGDGEQYF. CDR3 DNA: TGTGCCAGCAGGGAGACAGGGGATGGCGAGCAGTACTTC.

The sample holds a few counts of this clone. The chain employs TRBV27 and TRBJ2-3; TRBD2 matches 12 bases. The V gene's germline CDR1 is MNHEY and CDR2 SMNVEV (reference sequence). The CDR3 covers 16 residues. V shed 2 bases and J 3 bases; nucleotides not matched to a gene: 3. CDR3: CASSLRTSGMTDTQYF. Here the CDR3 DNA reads TGTGCCAGCAGTTTAAGGACTAGCGGGATGACAGATACGCAGTATTTT.

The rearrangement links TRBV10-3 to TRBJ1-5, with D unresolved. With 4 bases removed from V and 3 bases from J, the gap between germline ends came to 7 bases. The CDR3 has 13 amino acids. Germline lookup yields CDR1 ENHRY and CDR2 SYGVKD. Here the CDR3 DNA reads TGTGCCATCAGTGGTGGATTCAATCAGCCCCAGCATTTT. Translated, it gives CAISGGFNQPQHF.

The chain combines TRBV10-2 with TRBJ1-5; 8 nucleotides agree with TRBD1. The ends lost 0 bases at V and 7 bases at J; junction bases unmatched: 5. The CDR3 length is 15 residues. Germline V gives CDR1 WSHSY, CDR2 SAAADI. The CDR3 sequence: CASSESLTGAQPQHF. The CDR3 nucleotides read TGCGCCAGCAGTGAGTCGTTGACAGGGGCCCAGCCCCAGCATTTT.

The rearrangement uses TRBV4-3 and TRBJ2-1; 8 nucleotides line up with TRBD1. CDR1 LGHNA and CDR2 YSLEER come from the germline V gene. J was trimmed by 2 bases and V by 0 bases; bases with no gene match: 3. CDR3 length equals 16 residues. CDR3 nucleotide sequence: TGCGCCAGCAGCCAAGATGAGGGACAGGCCTACAATGAGCAGTTCTTC. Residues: CASSQDEGQAYNEQFF.